A single sample is the source of the 21 T cell receptor beta chains below, sequenced in a study of T cell changes during pregnancy in multiple sclerosis. Measured with immunoSEQ multiplex PCR; TCRdb has only the in-frame clones, and not every one. Of 65,000 to 90,000 clones listed, about 91% are singletons. The specimen comprised PBMCs, sampled in the first trimester of pregnancy. The source of these receptors is a female donor in good health, serving as a control in a pregnancy study. Some clones in this sample may be carry-over from other donors' samples.

Turning to this clone: The conserved final phenylalanine or tryptophan is absent from the CDR3, which likely points to a read error. The chain links TRBV5-1 to TRBJ2-7; 7 bases fit TRBD1. V was clipped by 4 bases and J by 2 bases; unmatched bases: 3. The CDR3 covers 13 residues. Germline V gene lookup returns CDR1 SGHRS and CDR2 YFSETQ. This CDR3 reads CASSQGQPYEQYL. In DNA, the CDR3 is TGCGCCAGCAGCCAGGGACAGCCCTACGAGCAGTACCTC.

This rearrangement joins TRBV15 to TRBJ2-3; TRBD2 matches 7 bases. The junction had 5 bases not matched to a gene; V was cut back by 2 bases and J by 0 bases. This CDR3 is 16 amino acids long. The germline V gene encodes CDR1 LNHNV and CDR2 YYDKDF (reference sequence). CDR3 in amino acids: CATSRYAAGSTDTQYF. The DNA for the CDR3 is TGTGCCACCAGCAGATACGCAGCGGGGAGCACAGATACGCAGTATTTT.

The V gene is TRBV5-1, the J gene TRBJ2-7, with a weak D call TRBD1 (5 bases). V lost 4 bases and J lost 2, with 16 bases in between. The CDR3 consists of 15 residues. The germline V gene encodes CDR1 SGHRS and CDR2 YFSETQ. CDR3: CASSPNTRAAYEQYF. CDR3 nucleotides: TGCGCCAGCAGCCCGAATACCAGGGCTGCCTACGAGCAGTACTTC.

This chain connects TRBV27 to TRBJ1-4, with 7 bases aligning to TRBD1. Germline V CDR1 and CDR2: MNHEY, SMNVEV (reference sequence). The CDR3 has 16 residues. After removal of 0 bases from V and 4 bases from J, the junction contained 5 bases not matched to a gene. The CDR3 nucleotides are TGTGCCAGCAGTTTATCCGGACAGGCCAGTAATGAAAAACTGTTTTTT. Translating it yields CASSLSGQASNEKLFF.

This clone was detected a few times. The genes are TRBV18 and TRBJ1-5, with TRBD1 matching over 8 bases. The germline gives CDR1 KGHSH, CDR2 LQKENI. The CDR3 has 15 residues. Germline trimming cut 3 bases from V and 0 bases from J; bases unmatched to any gene: 1. The CDR3, as DNA: TGTGCCAGCTCACCTGGACAGGGTAGCAATCAGCCCCAGCATTTT. Translated: CASSPGQGSNQPQHF.

The gene calls are TRBV5-6 and TRBJ2-1; TRBD2 matches at 8 bases. The germline V gene has CDR1 SGHDT and CDR2 YYEEEE. V shed 6 bases, J shed 2 bases, and the junction held 7 bases outside the gene matches. The CDR3 covers 15 residues. The chain's CDR3 is CASNRPGGAYNEQFF. DNA for the CDR3: TGTGCCAGCAATCGACCCGGGGGGGCCTACAATGAGCAGTTCTTC. The full variable domain, completed using reference TRBV5-6 and TRBJ2-1, is DAGVTQSPTHLIKTRGQQVTLRCSPKSGHDTVSWYQQALGQGPQFIFQYYEEEERQRGNFPDRFSGHQFPNYSSELNVNALLLGDSALYLCASNRPGGAYNEQFFGPGTRLTVL.

J is TRBJ2-5 and V is TRBV5-4, with TRBD2 matching over 9 bases. Losses at the gene ends were 1 base for V and 5 bases for J; bases not matched to a gene: 12. CDR3 length equals 17 residues. Germline V gives CDR1 SGHNT, CDR2 YYREEE (reference sequence). The CDR3 spells CASSLSGSGSVLETQYF. DNA of the CDR3: TGTGCCAGCAGCTTGTCGGGTAGCGGGAGTGTTTTGGAGACCCAGTACTTC.

This clone has just one count. This chain links TRBV7-9 with TRBJ1-4; tentative D call: TRBD1 (6 bases). Per germline, CDR1 SEHNR and CDR2 FQNEAQ (reference sequence). Between the trimmed V and J ends, which lost 5 bases and 8 bases, there was a span of 18 bases. The CDR3 is 15 residues long. The chain's CDR3 is CASSQSTGREEKLFF. The CDR3 DNA reads as TGTGCCAGCAGCCAGAGTACAGGGCGCGAGGAAAAACTGTTTTTT.

In its sample, this clone was seen once. The V call is TRBV6-5, the J call TRBJ1-2, with 9 nucleotides matching TRBD1. In germline, CDR1 is MNHEY, CDR2 SVGAGI. Germline trimming cut 5 bases from V and 7 bases from J; bases unmatched to any gene: 5. This CDR3 has 13 residues. CDR3 amino acids: CASSTDRGSGYTF. CDR3 DNA sequence: TGTGCCAGCAGTACCGACAGGGGGAGTGGCTACACCTTC.

In nucleotides, the CDR3 is TGTGCCAGCAGCCCGGAGGTCACAGATACGCAGTATTTT. This codes for CASSPEVTDTQYF. The V call is TRBV7-9, the J call TRBJ2-3, with a possible D match to TRBD2 (5 bases). CDR3 length: 13 amino acids. V lost 5 bases, J lost 2 bases, and 8 bases lay in between. Per germline, CDR1 SEHNR and CDR2 FQNEAQ (reference sequence).

The V and J genes are TRBV29-1 and TRBJ2-7; D perhaps matches TRBD1 (6 bases). Germline CDR1 and CDR2: SQVTM and ANQGSEA. This CDR3 comprises 15 residues. This CDR3 reads CSILAGTQASYEQYF. CDR3 in DNA: TGCAGTATTCTAGCCGGGACACAAGCTTCCTACGAGCAGTACTTC.

This chain uses TRBV5-1 with TRBJ2-7; unclear D gene. CDR3 length: 14 residues. Trimming pared 4 bases from V and 0 bases from J, leaving 11 bases between. Germline loops: CDR1 SGHRS, CDR2 YFSETQ. The CDR3 DNA sequence: TGCGCCAGCAGCGACGCCTCAGGCTCCTACGAGCAGTACTTC. This encodes CASSDASGSYEQYF.

The chain joins TRBV10-3 to TRBJ2-7; D is possibly TRBD1 (6 bases). Between the trimmed V and J ends, which lost 6 bases and 2 bases, there was a span of 11 bases. The CDR3 loop spans 13 amino acids. Germline CDR1 is ENHRY and CDR2 is SYGVKD. The CDR3 DNA reads TGTGCCATCAGCCCTACAGGGACCTACGAGCAGTACTTC. This codes for CAISPTGTYEQYF.

The J gene is TRBJ1-1, the V gene TRBV9, with D unresolved. Looked up from germline, CDR1 is SGDLS and CDR2 is YYNGEE. The V gene lost 0 bases and the J gene lost 4 bases, with 13 bases spanning the gap. The CDR3 runs to 15 residues. This CDR3 reads CASSVAIGRSTEAFF. CDR3 DNA sequence: TGTGCCAGCAGCGTAGCTATTGGGCGAAGCACTGAAGCTTTCTTT.

This clone was counted only a few times. The chain employs TRBV7-2 and TRBJ2-1, with a possible D match to TRBD1 (5 bases). The length of the CDR3 is 14 residues. V was clipped by 1 base and J by 4 bases, with 8 bases between them. Germline assignment: CDR1 SGHTA and CDR2 FQGNSA. CDR3 protein: CASSLGGQYNEQFF. CDR3 DNA sequence: TGTGCCAGCAGCTTAGGGGGCCAATACAATGAGCAGTTCTTC.

Written as DNA, the CDR3 is TGTGCCAGCTCACCAAGAGGACAGTCGCACTCTGGAAACACCATATATTTT. Amino acids: CASSPRGQSHSGNTIYF. The chain is built from TRBV18 and TRBJ1-3; D might be TRBD1 (6 bases). Trimming shortened V by 2 bases and J by 0 bases, and 14 bases separated the two germline ends. The CDR3 sequence is 17 residues long. Germline V lookup: CDR1 KGHSH, CDR2 LQKENI. The full variable domain, rest sourced from reference TRBV18 and TRBJ1-3, is NAGVMQNPRHLVRRRGQEARLRCSPMKGHSHVYWYRQLPEEGLKFMVYLQKENIIDESGMPKERFSAEFPKEGPSILRIQQVVRGDSAAYFCASSPRGQSHSGNTIYFGEGSWLTVV.

The chain combines TRBV7-2 with TRBJ1-2; 7 bases agree with TRBD1. The CDR3 has 17 residues. In germline, CDR1 is SGHTA, CDR2 FQGNSA. The trim removed 5 bases at V and 4 bases at J, leaving 16 bases unmatched. CDR3 region: CASSPSVGGGFGYGYTF. The CDR3, as DNA: TGTGCCAGCAGCCCATCGGTAGGGGGCGGGTTTGGCTATGGCTACACCTTC.

J is TRBJ2-1 and V is TRBV27; D may be TRBD1 (6 bases). Between the trimmed V and J ends, which lost 2 bases and 7 bases, there was a span of 12 bases. Germline CDR1 and CDR2: MNHEY and SMNVEV (reference sequence). The length of the CDR3 is 14 residues. CDR3 DNA: TGTGCCAGCAGTTTAAACAGGGAGAGGAATGAGCAGTTCTTC. This sequence encodes CASSLNRERNEQFF.

V gene TRBV27 combines with J gene TRBJ2-3, with unresolved D. The V end lost 2 bases, the J end lost 5 bases, and 17 bases lay between the germline ends. This CDR3 spans 16 amino acids. Germline loops: CDR1 MNHEY, CDR2 SMNVEV (reference sequence). CDR3 nucleotides: TGTGCCAGCAGTTTAGGTAGCAGTGGATTCGGAGATACGCAGTATTTT. Protein: CASSLGSSGFGDTQYF.

This chain uses TRBV7-2 with TRBJ2-7; tentatively, D is TRBD1 (6 bases). Trimming removed 3 bases at V and 4 bases at J, with 10 bases between. There are 13 residues in the CDR3. The germline V gene has CDR1 SGHTA and CDR2 FQGNSA. As DNA, the CDR3 is TGTGCCAGCAGCTTCCGCAGGGGTTACGAGCAGTACTTC. Amino acid sequence: CASSFRRGYEQYF.

The chain recombines TRBV9 with TRBJ1-2; a possible D gene is TRBD1 (5 bases). The CDR3 has 14 amino acids. V lost 5 bases and J lost 4, with 15 bases in between. Germline-derived CDR1 and CDR2 are SGDLS and YYNGEE. Written as DNA, the CDR3 is TGTGCCAGCAGGTCCCGACAGCGTGGCTATGGCTACACCTTC. Its translation: CASRSRQRGYGYTF.